This is a list of T cell receptor beta chains from one sample in a study of shared clonotypes between healthy human individuals. Some clones are missing from TCRdb's copy, which holds only in-frame ones; the method was immunoSEQ multiplex PCR. The sample shows around 1.1 million clones, 78% of them seen only once. Sample: memory CD4+ T cells from PBMCs. The receptors shown here come from a young man in good health. Some clones in this sample may be carry-over from other donors' samples. Both conserved end residues are part of each CDR3. A D gene is named only where the DNA matches it firmly.

v_gene	d_gene	j_gene	CDR3aa	CDR3nt
TRBV5-1	-	TRBJ1-1	CASSLIIGMNTEAFF	TGCGCCAGCAGCTTAATCATCGGGATGAACACTGAAGCTTTCTTT
TRBV28	TRBD2	TRBJ2-3	CASSLSSGRITDTQYF	TGTGCCAGCAGTTTATCAAGCGGGAGGATCACAGATACGCAGTATTTT
TRBV5-1	-	TRBJ2-5	CASSFAGRGETQYF	TGCGCCAGCAGCTTTGCCGGGAGAGGAGAGACCCAGTACTTC
TRBV10-3	TRBD1	TRBJ2-3	CAISETTGGDTQYF	TGTGCCATCAGTGAGACCACAGGGGGAGATACGCAGTATTTT
TRBV30	TRBD2	TRBJ2-5	CAWSVPRGRGEETQYF	TGTGCCTGGAGTGTCCCCCGGGGGAGGGGCGAAGAGACCCAGTACTTC
TRBV4-1	-	TRBJ2-7	CASSPGVPGLEQYF	TGCGCCAGCAGCCCCGGGGTTCCCGGGCTCGAGCAGTACTTC
TRBV28	TRBD1	TRBJ1-1	CASSSTSYTRQGGAFF	TGTGCCAGCAGTTCCACTTCCTATACAAGACAGGGCGGAGCTTTCTTT
TRBV5-4	TRBD1	TRBJ2-3	CASSGIQGAGTDTQYF	TGTGCCAGCAGCGGAATACAGGGGGCTGGCACAGATACGCAGTATTTT
TRBV15	-	TRBJ1-4	CATSRGGTATNEKLFF	TGTGCCACCAGCAGAGGCGGGACCGCGACTAATGAAAAACTGTTTTTT
TRBV5-4	-	TRBJ1-2	CASSLLGGGLLNYGYTF	TGTGCCAGCAGCTTGTTAGGGGGAGGATTGTTAAACTATGGCTACACCTTC
TRBV7-3	-	TRBJ1-5	CASSLWISSFSNQPQHF	TGTGCCAGCAGCTTATGGATCAGCTCCTTTAGCAATCAGCCCCAGCATTTT
TRBV27	TRBD2	TRBJ2-1	CASNITGTSWGYEQFF	TGTGCCAGCAATATAACGGGGACTAGCTGGGGGTATGAGCAGTTCTTC
TRBV28	TRBD1	TRBJ1-2	CASSSGGGWATF	TGTGCCAGCAGCTCTGGAGGGGGCTGGGCCACCTTC
TRBV7-2	-	TRBJ2-7	CASSLNAGDGEQYF	TGTGCCAGCAGCTTAAACGCGGGCGACGGAGAGCAGTACTTC
TRBV6-4	-	TRBJ2-3	CASSPGVTDTQYF	TGTGCCAGCAGTCCGGGAGTCACAGATACGCAGTATTTT
TRBV2	-	TRBJ1-1	CASSGAGRGTEAFF	TGTGCCAGCAGTGGCGCGGGGAGGGGCACTGAAGCTTTCTTT